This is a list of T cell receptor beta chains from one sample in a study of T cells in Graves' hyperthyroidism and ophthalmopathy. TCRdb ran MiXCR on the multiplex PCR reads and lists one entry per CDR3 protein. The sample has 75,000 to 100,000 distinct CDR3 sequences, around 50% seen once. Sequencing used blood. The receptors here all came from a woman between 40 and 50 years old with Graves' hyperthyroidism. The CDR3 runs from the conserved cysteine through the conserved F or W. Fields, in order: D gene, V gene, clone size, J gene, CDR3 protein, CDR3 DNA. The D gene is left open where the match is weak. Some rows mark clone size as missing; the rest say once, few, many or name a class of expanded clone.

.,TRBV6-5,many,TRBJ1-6,CASSYQDGNSPLHF,TGTGCCAGCAGTTACCAGGACGGGAATTCACCCCTCCACTTT
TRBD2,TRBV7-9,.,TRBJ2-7,CASAPGLAGFEQYF,TGTGCCAGCGCTCCGGGACTAGCGGGGTTCGAGCAGTACTTC
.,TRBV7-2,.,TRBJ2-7,CASTFWPGLSSYEQYF,TGTGCCAGCACCTTCTGGCCGGGACTTAGCTCCTACGAGCAGTACTTC
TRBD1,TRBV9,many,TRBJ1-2,CASSVLSTGGDSGYTF,TGTGCCAGCAGCGTCCTATCAACAGGGGGCGACAGTGGCTACACCTTC
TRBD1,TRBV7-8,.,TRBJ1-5,CASSLVPQGGGNQPQHF,TGTGCCAGCAGCTTAGTCCCGCAGGGGGGCGGCAATCAGCCCCAGCATTTT
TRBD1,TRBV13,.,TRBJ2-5,CASSLTTGEETQYF,TGTGCCAGCAGCTTAACGACAGGGGAGGAGACCCAGTACTTC
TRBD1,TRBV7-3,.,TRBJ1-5,CAGPPWTGDSNQPQHF,TGTGCCGGCCCACCCTGGACAGGGGATAGCAATCAGCCCCAGCATTTT
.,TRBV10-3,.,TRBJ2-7,CAISRGISYEQYF,TGTGCCATCAGCCGGGGCATCTCCTACGAGCAGTACTTC
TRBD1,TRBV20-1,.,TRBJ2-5,CSARTGGETQYF,TGCAGTGCTAGGACAGGGGGTGAGACCCAGTACTTC
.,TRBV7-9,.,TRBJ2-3,CASSLRRITATDTQYF,TGTGCCAGCAGCTTAAGGAGGATCACCGCCACAGATACGCAGTATTTT
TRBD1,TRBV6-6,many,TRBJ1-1,CASSFQGGTEAFF,TGTGCCAGCAGTTTTCAGGGGGGGACTGAAGCTTTCTTT
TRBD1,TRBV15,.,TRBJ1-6,CATSLGQGGSPLHF,TGTGCCACCAGCCTCGGACAGGGCGGCTCACCCCTCCACTTT
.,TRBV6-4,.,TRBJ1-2,CASSGWGGVLGYTF,TGTGCCAGCAGTGGCTGGGGGGGAGTCCTTGGCTACACCTTC
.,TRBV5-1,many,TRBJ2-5,CASSLEPTRGETQYF,TGCGCCAGCAGCTTGGAGCCGACTAGAGGGGAGACCCAGTACTTC
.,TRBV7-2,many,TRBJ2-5,CASSSQGPQYF,TGTGCCAGCAGCTCTCAGGGGCCCCAGTACTTC
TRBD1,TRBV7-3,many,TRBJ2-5,CASSLQGVSQETQYF,TGTGCCAGCAGCTTACAGGGGGTATCCCAAGAGACCCAGTACTTC
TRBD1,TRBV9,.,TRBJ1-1,CASSPFTGGARTEAFF,TGTGCCAGCTCACCATTTACAGGGGGCGCGCGCACTGAAGCTTTCTTT
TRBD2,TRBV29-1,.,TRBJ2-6,CSVVLTSGRASGANVLTF,TGCAGCGTTGTCCTTACTAGCGGGAGGGCCTCTGGGGCCAACGTCCTGACTTTC
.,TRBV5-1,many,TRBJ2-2,CASSPGAGHRDTGELFF,TGCGCCAGCAGCCCGGGGGCCGGGCACAGGGACACCGGGGAGCTGTTTTTT
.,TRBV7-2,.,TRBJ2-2,CASSQSGPGELFF,TGTGCCAGCAGCCAGAGCGGGCCCGGGGAGCTGTTTTTT
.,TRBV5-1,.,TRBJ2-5,CASSLAVGTQETQYF,TGCGCCAGCAGCTTGGCCGTCGGAACCCAAGAGACCCAGTACTTC
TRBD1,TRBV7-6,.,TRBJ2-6,CASRMDRATEAF,TGTGCCAGCAGGATGGACAGGGCCACTGAAGCTTTC
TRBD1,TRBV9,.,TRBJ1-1,CASRERTGDFSANTEAFF,TGTGCCAGCAGAGAGCGGACAGGGGATTTCTCTGCAAACACTGAAGCTTTCTTT
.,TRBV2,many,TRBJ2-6,CASRGGRSSGANVLTF,TGTGCCAGCAGAGGGGGAAGGAGCTCTGGGGCCAACGTCCTGACTTTC
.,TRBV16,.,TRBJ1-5,CASATGDWNQPQHF,TGTGCCAGCGCCACCGGGGACTGGAATCAGCCCCAGCATTTT
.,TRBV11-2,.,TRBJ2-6,CASSPEGWANVLTF,TGTGCCAGCAGCCCAGAGGGGTGGGCCAACGTCCTGACTTTC
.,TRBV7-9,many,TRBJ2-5,CASSPRYGSGFETQYF,TGTGCCAGCAGCCCCCGCTACGGGAGCGGATTTGAGACCCAGTACTTC
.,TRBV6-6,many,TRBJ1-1,CASAPIMNTEAFF,TGTGCCAGCGCACCTATTATGAACACTGAAGCTTTCTTT
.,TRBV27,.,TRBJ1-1,CASSLNVAVMNTEAFF,TGTGCCAGCAGTTTAAACGTGGCAGTCATGAACACTGAAGCTTTCTTT
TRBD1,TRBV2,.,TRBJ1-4,CASRQDREEKLFF,TGTGCCAGCAGACAAGACAGGGAGGAAAAACTGTTTTTT
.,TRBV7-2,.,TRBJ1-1,CASSSGTQNTEAFF,TGTGCCAGCAGCTCCGGGACACAGAACACTGAAGCTTTCTTT
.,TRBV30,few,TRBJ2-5,CAWSRGGETQYF,TGTGCCTGGAGTAGGGGTGGGGAGACCCAGTACTTC
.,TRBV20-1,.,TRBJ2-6,CSAQGDNVLTF,TGCAGCGCCCAAGGGGACAACGTCCTGACTTTC
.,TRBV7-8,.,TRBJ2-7,CASSSRRVGMGEQYF,TGTGCCAGCAGCTCCCGCCGGGTAGGGATGGGCGAGCAGTACTTC
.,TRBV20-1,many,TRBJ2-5,CSARTVETQYF,TGCAGTGCCCGGACCGTGGAGACCCAGTACTTC
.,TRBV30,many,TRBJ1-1,CAWEQGGTSNTEAFF,TGTGCCTGGGAACAGGGTGGTACCTCAAACACTGAAGCTTTCTTT
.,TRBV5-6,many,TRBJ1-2,CASTSESNYGYTF,TGTGCCAGCACCTCAGAGTCTAACTATGGCTACACCTTC
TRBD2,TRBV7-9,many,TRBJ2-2,CASSVRGRADTGELFF,TGTGCCAGCAGCGTACGCGGGAGGGCGGACACCGGGGAGCTGTTTTTT
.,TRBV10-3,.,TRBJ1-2,CAIRVEANTF,TGTGCCATCAGGGTGGAGGCGAACACCTTC
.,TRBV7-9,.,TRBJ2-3,CASSSGSGENTQYF,TGTGCCAGCAGCTCTGGGAGCGGTGAAAATACGCAGTATTTT
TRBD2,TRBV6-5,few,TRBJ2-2,CASSKRLAGAGGGELFF,TGTGCCAGCAGCAAGCGACTAGCGGGAGCAGGGGGCGGGGAGCTGTTTTTT
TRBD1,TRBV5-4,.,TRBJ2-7,CASSSGTGIYEQYF,TGTGCCAGCAGCTCCGGGACAGGGATTTACGAGCAGTACTTC
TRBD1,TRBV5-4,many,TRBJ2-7,CASREGQGPPSSYEQYF,TGTGCCAGCAGGGAGGGACAGGGGCCACCCAGCTCCTACGAGCAGTACTTC
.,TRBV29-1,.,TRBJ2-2,CSSVGAAGDTGELFF,TGCAGCTCCGTAGGGGCCGCTGGGGACACCGGGGAGCTGTTTTTT
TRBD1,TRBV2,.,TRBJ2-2,CASSERGQGFPGELFF,TGTGCCAGCAGTGAGCGGGGACAGGGGTTTCCCGGGGAGCTGTTTTTT
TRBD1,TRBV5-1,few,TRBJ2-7,CASSGTGYYEQYF,TGCGCCAGCAGCGGGACAGGGTACTACGAGCAGTACTTC
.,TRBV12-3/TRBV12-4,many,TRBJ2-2,CASSLSGVTGELFF,TGTGCCAGCAGTTTATCAGGGGTCACCGGGGAGCTGTTTTTT
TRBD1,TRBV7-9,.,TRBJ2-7,CASSLGDREYEQYF,TGTGCCAGCAGCTTAGGGGACAGGGAATACGAGCAGTACTTC
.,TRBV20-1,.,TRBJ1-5,CSARSRAGQPQHF,TGCAGTGCTAGATCCCGGGCGGGGCAGCCCCAGCATTTT
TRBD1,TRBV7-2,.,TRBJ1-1,CASSFPTGRTEAFF,TGTGCCAGCAGCTTTCCGACAGGGAGGACTGAAGCTTTCTTT
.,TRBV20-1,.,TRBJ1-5,CSARGSYSNQPQHF,TGCAGTGCTAGAGGGTCGTATAGCAATCAGCCCCAGCATTTT
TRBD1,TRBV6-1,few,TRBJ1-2,CASSYSTGGDGYTF,TGTGCCAGCAGTTACTCGACAGGGGGCGATGGCTACACCTTC
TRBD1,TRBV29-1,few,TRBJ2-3,CSVGQGTDTQYF,TGCAGCGTAGGACAGGGGACAGATACGCAGTATTTT
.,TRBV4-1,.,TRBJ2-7,CASSSRRAGDEDEQYF,TGCGCCAGCAGCTCCCGAAGGGCTGGGGACGAGGACGAGCAGTACTTC